These 10 T cell receptor beta chains originate from one sample sequenced in a study of T cell responses to AZD1222 COVID-19 vaccine. Clones were sequenced by immunoSEQ multiplex PCR, and TCRdb holds only the in-frame ones, with some missing. The sample consists of more than 95,000 clones, approximately 90% of them appearing once. The material sequenced was peripheral blood, taken 28 days after the second AZD1222 dose. These receptors all come from an adult who received the AZD1222 COVID-19 vaccine.

This chain connects TRBV10-3 to TRBJ1-2; 9 bases map to TRBD1. Losses at the gene ends were 0 bases for V and 3 bases for J; bases not matched to a gene: 2. Germline CDR1 reads ENHRY; CDR2 reads SYGVKD. The CDR3 is made up of 15 amino acids. CDR3 sequence: CAISESDRGYYGYTF. In nucleotides, the CDR3 is TGTGCCATCAGTGAGTCGGACAGGGGTTACTATGGCTACACCTTC.

This chain links TRBV6-2 or TRBV6-3 with TRBJ2-7; 7 bases line up with TRBD2. Per the germline V gene, CDR1 is MNHEY and CDR2 is SVGEGT. V shed 5 bases and J 5 bases; nucleotides not matched to a gene: 15. The length of the CDR3 is 16 residues. In DNA form, the CDR3 reads TGTGCCAGCAGTAGCCGACGGGGCGGGAGAGAGCACGAGCAGTACTTC. It translates to CASSSRRGGREHEQYF.

The chain combines TRBV7-6 with TRBJ1-5; the match to TRBD1 covers 10 bases. Germline V gene lookup returns CDR1 SGHVS and CDR2 FNYEAQ. The CDR3 is 18 amino acids. After removal of 5 bases from V and 0 bases from J, the junction contained 10 bases not matched to a gene. CDR3 nucleotide sequence: TGTGCCAGCAGCCCGGGACAGGGGCCCCCAAATAGCAATCAGCCCCAGCATTTT. Translated: CASSPGQGPPNSNQPQHF.

The chain recombines TRBV5-1 with TRBJ2-7; D possibly uses TRBD1 or TRBD2 (5 bases each). The CDR3 consists of 14 residues. Trimming cost V 4 bases and J 0 bases, with 11 bases left between them. CDR1 and CDR2 (germline): SGHRS, YFSETQ. The CDR3 region has the DNA TGCGCCAGCAGCGTCCGGGACCCCTCCTACGAGCAGTACTTC. It is translated as CASSVRDPSYEQYF.

CDR3 in DNA: TGTGCCAGCAGCGTAGGCCAGCATAATGAAAAACTGTTTTTT. Encoded protein: CASSVGQHNEKLFF. The gene calls are TRBV9 and TRBJ1-4; D remains unclear. Germline CDR1 reads SGDLS; CDR2 reads YYNGEE. V lost 0 bases to trimming and J lost 4 bases, with 7 bases between them. The CDR3 covers 14 residues.

Details on this clone: One end of the junction varies from germline; a read error may be responsible. Here the CDR3 reads CASSIAGGGTEAFF. CDR3 bases: TGTGCCAGCAGCATAGCAGGGGGCGGCACTGAAGCTTTCTTT. This chain uses TRBV7-9 with TRBJ1-1; 8 bases line up with TRBD1. This CDR3 region has 14 residues. Germline V gene data show CDR1 as SEHNR and CDR2 as FQNEAQ (reference sequence).

This chain connects TRBV19 to TRBJ1-1, with no clear D. Germline loops: CDR1 LNHDA, CDR2 SQIVND (reference sequence). The CDR3 loop spans 14 amino acids. Trimming left V 3 bases short and J 4 bases short, with 12 bases between. The CDR3 region is CASSIRQVLTEAFF. CDR3 nucleotides: TGTGCCAGTAGTATTCGGCAGGTCCTCACTGAAGCTTTCTTT.

The chain couples TRBV6-5 to TRBJ1-1, with D unresolved. V dropped 6 bases and J dropped 4 bases, with 15 bases sitting between them. The CDR3 length is 14 residues. Germline V gene sequence: CDR1 MNHEY, CDR2 SVGAGI. Written as DNA, the CDR3 is TGTGCCAGCAGGGGGTGGGGTTCGCGCACTGAAGCTTTCTTT. Translated, it gives CASRGWGSRTEAFF.

The chain joins TRBV29-1 to TRBJ2-5; D uncertain. CDR1 is SQVTM, CDR2 ANQGSEA, per germline. With 1 base removed from V and 0 bases from J, the gap between germline ends came to 3 bases. The CDR3 totals 12 residues. The CDR3 here is CSVEADQETQYF. The CDR3 DNA sequence: TGCAGCGTTGAAGCGGACCAAGAGACCCAGTACTTC.

J is TRBJ2-7 and V is TRBV7-8; 13 nucleotides agree with TRBD2. The germline CDR1 and CDR2 sequences are SGHVS and FQNEAQ. J gave up 4 bases and V 4 bases, and 4 bases lay outside the gene matches. The CDR3 length is 15 residues. CDR3 coding DNA: TGTGCCAGCAGCTCAAGGACTAGCGGGAGATACGAGCAGTACTTC. It yields the protein CASSSRTSGRYEQYF.